The 14 T cell receptor beta chains given below trace back to one sample, sequenced in a study of blood T cell repertoires in COVID-19. Repertoires were generated with immunoSEQ multiplex PCR, while TCRdb's copy carries only in-frame clones and drops some. Of approximately 25,000 clones listed, 82% were seen once; the top ten hold more than 6.5%. The sequenced sample was peripheral blood. These receptors originate from a human donor in a cohort sampled during active COVID-19.

The rearrangement joins TRBV19 to TRBJ1-4, with D possibly matching TRBD1 (6 bases). CDR1 is LNHDA and CDR2 is SQIVND in the germline V gene (reference sequence). The CDR3 has 15 amino acids. V was cut by 5 bases and J by 8 bases, with 18 bases left in between. DNA of the CDR3: TGTGCCAGTAGTCTCCGAACAGGGTTTGGAGAAAAACTGTTTTTT. Amino acid sequence: CASSLRTGFGEKLFF.

This clone was detected only once. The chain has TRBV5-1 and TRBJ2-5; 7 nucleotides align to TRBD1. The CDR3 extends over 14 amino acids. With V trimmed by 4 bases and J by 2 bases, 5 bases remained unmatched. Germline V gives CDR1 SGHRS, CDR2 YFSETQ. CDR3 in DNA: TGCGCCAGCAGCCCAAGGGGACAGCAAGAGACCCAGTACTTC. Encoded protein: CASSPRGQQETQYF.

The rearrangement uses TRBV9 and TRBJ1-3; D may be TRBD1 (6 bases). This CDR3 has 14 residues. Germline lookup yields CDR1 SGDLS and CDR2 YYNGEE. V dropped 4 bases and J dropped 6 bases, with 14 bases sitting between them. The CDR3 region has the DNA TGTGCCAGCAGCACAGGACAGTTGCCAAACACCATATATTTT. Protein product: CASSTGQLPNTIYF.

The J gene is TRBJ2-5, the V gene TRBV20-1, with D possibly TRBD2 on 6 matching bases. This CDR3 is 12 amino acids long. Germline-derived CDR1 and CDR2 are DFQATT and SNEGSKA (reference sequence). Deletions cut 3 bases from V and 2 bases from J, with 7 bases between. This chain's CDR3 is CSASRGQETQYF. The CDR3 DNA reads as TGCAGTGCTAGTCGGGGGCAAGAGACCCAGTACTTC.

The chain is built from TRBV28 and TRBJ1-4, with D possibly being TRBD1 (6 bases). CDR3 length equals 16 residues. Trimming stripped 5 bases from V and 1 base from J, with 14 bases between. Germline CDR1 is MDHEN and CDR2 is SYDVKM. CDR3 amino acids: CASSQTGLGTNEKLFF. In nucleotides, the CDR3 is TGTGCCAGCAGTCAAACAGGGCTGGGAACTAATGAAAAACTGTTTTTT.

This sequence joins TRBV7-9 and TRBJ1-1; TRBD1 aligns across 8 bases. The CDR3 sequence is 15 residues long. Looked up from germline, CDR1 is SEHNR and CDR2 is FQNEAQ (reference sequence). With V trimmed by 0 bases and J by 5 bases, 5 bases remained unmatched. Written as DNA, the CDR3 is TGTGCCAGCAGCTTAGCGACAGGGGCGCGGACTGAAGCTTTCTTT. Translated: CASSLATGARTEAFF.

The gene calls are TRBV3-1 (or the pseudogene TRBV3-2) and TRBJ2-3, with TRBD2 identical over 8 bases. V dropped 0 bases and J dropped 10; count of bases not matched to a gene: 6. CDR3 length: 14 amino acids. Germline values: CDR1 LGHDT, CDR2 YNNKEL (reference sequence). The CDR3 loop is CASSQEAGASAQYF. The DNA of the CDR3 is TGTGCCAGCAGCCAAGAAGCGGGGGCCTCCGCGCAGTATTTT.

The gene calls are TRBV7-9 and TRBJ1-1; 12 bases line up with TRBD1. CDR1 and CDR2 from the germline V gene are SEHNR and FQNEAQ (reference sequence). The CDR3 covers 14 residues. The V segment lost 0 bases and the J segment 8 bases; nucleotides outside the gene matches: 1. The CDR3 region has the DNA TGTGCCAGCAGCTTAGCTGGGACAGGGGGCGAAGCTTTCTTT. Residues: CASSLAGTGGEAFF.

This clone was seen only once. This chain joins TRBV6-5 and TRBJ1-3, with TRBD1 matching over 10 bases. This CDR3 contains 14 residues. The germline V gene encodes CDR1 MNHEY and CDR2 SVGAGI. V was pared by 4 bases and J by 8 bases, with 5 bases of the junction left unmatched. The CDR3 region has the DNA TGTGCCAGCAGTTCCCGGGACAGGGGTTACACCATATATTTT. Translated, it gives CASSSRDRGYTIYF.

The rearrangement links TRBV4-3 to TRBJ2-1; 10 bases map to TRBD2. CDR3 length: 16 amino acids. Trimming at V came to 4 bases and at J to 9 bases, leaving 12 bases not matched to a gene. CDR1 and CDR2 (germline): LGHNA, YSLEER. The CDR3 nucleotides are TGCGCCAGCAGCCCATCTACAAGCGGGGGGGCCGGTGAGCAGTTCTTC. Amino acids: CASSPSTSGGAGEQFF.

The chain combines TRBV5-1 with TRBJ2-2, with TRBD1 as a possible D gene (6 bases). Per germline, CDR1 SGHRS and CDR2 YFSETQ. The CDR3 is 16 amino acids. Trimming took 3 bases from V and 5 from J, leaving 17 bases between them. CDR3 nucleotides: TGCGCCAGCAGCTCGACCGGGACATCCTTTACCGGGGAGCTGTTTTTT. Its protein product is CASSSTGTSFTGELFF. Filled out from reference TRBV5-1 and TRBJ2-2, the complete variable domain reads KAGVTQTPRYLIKTRGQQVTLSCSPISGHRSVSWYQQTPGQGLQFLFEYFSETQRNKGNFPGRFSGRQFSNSRSEMNVSTLELGDSALYLCASSSTGTSFTGELFFGEGSRLTVL.

This chain uses TRBV28 with TRBJ2-7, with D possibly being TRBD1 (5 bases). Germline-derived CDR1 and CDR2 are MDHEN and SYDVKM. The CDR3 runs to 14 residues. The V gene lost 5 bases and the J gene lost 2 bases, with 13 bases spanning the gap. CDR3 nucleotides: TGTGCCAGCAGTATCGACAGCAGTACCTACGAGCAGTACTTC. It codes for CASSIDSSTYEQYF.

This clone occurred a few times. The CDR3 DNA sequence: TGCGCCAGCAGCTTGGCCAGTAGCGGGGAGTCCTACGAGCAGTACTTC. It translates to CASSLASSGESYEQYF. The rearrangement uses TRBV5-1 and TRBJ2-7, with 8 bases identical to TRBD2. With V trimmed by 0 bases and J by 1 base, 6 bases remained unmatched. Germline V CDR1 and CDR2: SGHRS, YFSETQ. This CDR3 has 16 residues.

The CDR3 region is CAISEVGQGYEQYF. The CDR3 nucleotides are TGTGCCATCAGTGAAGTGGGACAGGGTTACGAGCAGTACTTC. This rearrangement joins TRBV10-3 to TRBJ2-7; TRBD1 agrees at 9 bases. The CDR3 has 14 amino acids. Losses at the gene ends were 3 bases for V and 4 bases for J; bases not matched to a gene: 4. Germline CDR1 reads ENHRY; CDR2 reads SYGVKD.